The 19 T cell receptor beta chains presented below share a single source sample, sequenced in a study of blood T cell repertoires in COVID-19. Libraries were prepared by immunoSEQ multiplex PCR; TCRdb keeps only in-frame clonotypes and omits some of them. The profile covers about 260,000 clones, with over 70% appearing a single time and roughly 1.6% taken by the ten largest. Sequencing used peripheral blood. These receptor sequences come from a woman aged 40 to 50 who had recovered from COVID-19.

The rearrangement joins TRBV10-1 to TRBJ1-1; tentative D call: TRBD1 (6 bases). Germline V gene data show CDR1 as WNHNN and CDR2 as SYGVQD (reference sequence). CDR3 length equals 12 residues. Trimming stripped 10 bases from V and 1 base from J, with 10 bases between. The CDR3: CANRTENTEAFF. In DNA form, the CDR3 reads TGCGCCAACCGGACAGAGAACACTGAAGCTTTCTTT.

This clone was seen more than once but under ten times. CDR3 region: CASSPARGGRGWNTIYF. DNA for the CDR3: TGTGCCAGCAGCCCCGCAAGGGGGGGAAGAGGGTGGAACACCATATATTTT. This chain joins TRBV5-6 and TRBJ1-3; the D gene is possibly TRBD1 (6 bases). V was shortened by 4 bases and J by 7 bases, with 24 bases between the two germline ends. The CDR3 is 17 amino acids. The germline V gene encodes CDR1 SGHDT and CDR2 YYEEEE.

On this clone: At one of its ends the junction is not consistent with the germline gene, which may arise from a read error. The chain recombines TRBV20-1 with TRBJ2-5, with D perhaps assigned TRBD1 or TRBD2 (5 bases each). The CDR3 spans 13 residues. Germline V gene lookup returns CDR1 DFQATT and CDR2 SNEGSKA (reference sequence). The CDR3 DNA reads TGCAGTACTAGTTCCCAGGGTAGAGAGACCCAGTACTTC. This encodes CSTSSQGRETQYF.

This chain links TRBV27 with TRBJ1-1, with 8 bases aligning to TRBD1. Trimming at V came to 1 base and at J to 1 base, leaving 2 bases not matched to a gene. Germline CDR1 MNHEY, CDR2 SMNVEV (reference sequence). The CDR3 extends over 15 amino acids. Written as DNA, the CDR3 is TGTGCCAGCAGTTTATGGGGGACAGGGAACACTGAAGCTTTCTTT. It is translated as CASSLWGTGNTEAFF.

This chain joins TRBV21-1 and TRBJ1-2; the table's D call, TRBD1, was not checked against the DNA. TRBV21-1 is annotated as a pseudogene. The CDR3 sequence is 12 residues long. Here the CDR3 reads CASCYPWPGLNF. CDR3 bases: TGTGCCAGCTGCTATCCATGGCCAGGGTTAAACTTC.

The chain carries TRBV4-3 and TRBJ1-2; D call uncertain. Germline V lookup: CDR1 LGHNA, CDR2 YSLEER. The V end was cut by 2 bases, the J end by 7 bases, with 11 bases between. The CDR3 runs to 13 residues. The CDR3 coding sequence is TGCGCCAGCAGCCAATTTACAAGGAGTGGCTACACCTTC. It yields the protein CASSQFTRSGYTF.

The V call is TRBV19, the J call TRBJ2-3, with 7 bases that match TRBD2. J lost 0 bases, V lost 7 bases, and 4 bases had no gene match. The length of the CDR3 is 14 residues. Germline loops: CDR1 LNHDA, CDR2 SQIVND (reference sequence). The CDR3 reads CASTGRGSTDTQYF. DNA of the CDR3: TGTGCCAGTACGGGGAGGGGTAGCACAGATACGCAGTATTTT.

The chain combines TRBV7-8 with TRBJ1-1, with D unclear. V lost 3 bases, J lost 1 base, and 6 bases lay in between. This CDR3 region has 13 residues. Germline CDR1 is SGHVS and CDR2 is FQNEAQ. This CDR3 reads CASSFYGNTEAFF. The CDR3 region has the DNA TGTGCCAGCAGCTTCTATGGGAACACTGAAGCTTTCTTT.

The rearrangement links TRBV5-8 to TRBJ1-5; D might be TRBD1 (5 bases). The CDR3 runs to 16 residues. V dropped 4 bases and J dropped 6 bases, with 20 bases sitting between them. The V gene's germline CDR1 is SGHTS and CDR2 YDEGEE. This chain's CDR3 is CASSGRAGREGQPQHF. The CDR3 nucleotides read TGTGCCAGCAGCGGGAGGGCAGGGAGAGAGGGTCAGCCCCAGCATTTT.

CDR3 bases: TGCGCCAGCAAACTAGCGGGGGGTGCAGATACGCAGTATTTT. This gives the protein CASKLAGGADTQYF. V gene TRBV5-1 combines with J gene TRBJ2-3; 12 nucleotides align to TRBD2. V dropped 6 bases and J dropped 4; count of bases not matched to a gene: 3. This CDR3 spans 14 amino acids. Looked up from germline, CDR1 is SGHRS and CDR2 is YFSETQ.

The chain uses TRBV20-1 and TRBJ2-7; unclear D gene. Germline values: CDR1 DFQATT, CDR2 SNEGSKA (reference sequence). V was cut by 3 bases and J by 2 bases, with 14 bases left in between. This CDR3 has 14 amino acids. CDR3 sequence (DNA): TGCAGTGCTAGTAAATCCCGGTTACCCTACGAGCAGTACTTC. Its protein is CSASKSRLPYEQYF.

This chain uses TRBV6-2 or TRBV6-3 with TRBJ1-1; weak D call: TRBD1 (6 bases). There are 15 residues in the CDR3. From germline, CDR1 is MNHEY and CDR2 SVGEGT. Trimming removed 6 bases at V and 4 bases at J, with 18 bases between. The chain's CDR3 is CASSLRNREGTEAFF. The CDR3, as DNA: TGTGCCAGCAGCCTCCGGAACAGGGAGGGCACTGAAGCTTTCTTT.

The gene calls are TRBV19 and TRBJ1-1; 11 bases fit TRBD1. V gave up 7 bases and J gave up 6 bases; unmatched junction bases: 10. CDR1 is LNHDA, CDR2 SQIVND, per germline (reference sequence). The CDR3 is 15 amino acids. This CDR3 is CASTTHGQGASEAFF. The DNA for the CDR3 is TGTGCCAGTACCACCCACGGACAGGGGGCTTCTGAAGCTTTCTTT.

This clone has a single count. The CDR3 DNA follows: TGTGCCAGCAGCCAACTGACAGGGATTAGCAATCAGCCCCAGCATTTT. Translated: CASSQLTGISNQPQHF. J is TRBJ1-5 and V is TRBV7-8; 7 positions agree with TRBD1. Germline V lookup: CDR1 SGHVS, CDR2 FQNEAQ. CDR3 length equals 16 residues. V lost 5 bases and J lost 0; bases outside the gene matches: 7.

The rearrangement uses TRBV10-3 and TRBJ1-1, with TRBD1 identical over 8 bases. There are 14 residues in the CDR3. CDR1 is ENHRY, CDR2 SYGVKD, per germline. The trim removed 6 bases at V and 5 bases at J, leaving 8 bases unmatched. This CDR3 is CAIRPGGGGTEAFF. CDR3 nucleotide sequence: TGTGCCATCAGGCCAGGGGGCGGGGGTACTGAAGCTTTCTTT.

The chain uses TRBV6-5 and TRBJ1-2, with 8 nucleotides matching TRBD1. Germline V gene lookup returns CDR1 MNHEY and CDR2 SVGAGI. The CDR3 contains 15 residues. J was trimmed by 3 bases and V by 3 bases; bases with no gene match: 6. The CDR3 spells CASSYGSGGYYGYTF. CDR3 DNA sequence: TGTGCCAGCAGTTATGGGTCAGGGGGCTACTATGGCTACACCTTC.

The chain employs TRBV5-5 and TRBJ1-1; TRBD1 might be the D (5 bases). V shed 2 bases and J shed 4 bases, with 12 bases lying between them. The CDR3 sequence is 14 residues long. Per the germline V gene, CDR1 is SGHKS and CDR2 is YYEKEE (reference sequence). The DNA for the CDR3 is TGTGCCAGCAGCTTTCAGGGTGTGAGCACTGAAGCTTTCTTT. Translated: CASSFQGVSTEAFF.

This clone was detected only a few times. V usage is TRBV2 and J usage is TRBJ2-2, with D possibly being TRBD2 (5 bases). Deletions cut 5 bases from V and 5 bases from J, with 15 bases between. CDR1 is SNHLY and CDR2 is FYNNEI in the germline V gene. This CDR3 is built from 15 residues. The CDR3: CASSRTGVGTGELFF. DNA for the CDR3: TGTGCCAGCAGTAGGACTGGGGTTGGGACCGGGGAGCTGTTTTTT.

This chain joins TRBV19 and TRBJ1-2, with D possibly TRBD1 on 6 matching bases. The CDR3 contains 17 residues. With 6 bases removed from V and 4 bases from J, the gap between germline ends came to 24 bases. In germline, CDR1 is LNHDA, CDR2 SQIVND (reference sequence). This CDR3 is CASSPLLDRRISYGYTF. The CDR3 DNA reads as TGTGCCAGTAGCCCACTCCTCGACAGGCGCATTTCCTATGGCTACACCTTC.